One and the same sample provided the 18 T cell receptor beta chains below, sequenced in a study of somatic mutations in cytotoxic T cells in rheumatoid arthritis. TCRdb keeps only in-frame clones here, not all; method: immunoSEQ multiplex PCR. The repertoire holds thousands of clones, with approximately 77% as singletons. Specimen: CD8+ T cells sorted from blood, collected at a follow-up visit. These receptors were taken from a woman aged 70 to 79 with rheumatoid arthritis.

The chain joins TRBV9 to TRBJ1-4, with a possible D match to TRBD1 (5 bases). The V end was cut by 1 base, the J end by 4 bases, with 8 bases between. This CDR3 is built from 14 residues. CDR1 and CDR2 from the germline V gene are SGDLS and YYNGEE. The CDR3: CASSVQGGNEKLFF. The CDR3 coding sequence is TGTGCCAGCAGCGTACAGGGAGGTAATGAAAAACTGTTTTTT.

The gene calls are TRBV28 and TRBJ2-7; TRBD2 aligns across 12 bases. The CDR3 covers 14 residues. J was trimmed by 3 bases and V by 4 bases; bases with no gene match: 1. Germline V lookup: CDR1 MDHEN, CDR2 SYDVKM. The CDR3 sequence is CASSSSGRGYEQYF. The CDR3 DNA reads TGTGCCAGCAGTTCTAGCGGGAGGGGCTACGAGCAGTACTTC.

The rearrangement links TRBV18 to TRBJ2-7; unclear D gene. CDR1 KGHSH and CDR2 LQKENI come from the germline V gene. The CDR3 loop spans 14 amino acids. The germline V and J ends were trimmed by 0 bases and 2 bases, with 8 bases remaining between them. The CDR3 loop is CASSPPADPYEQYF. In DNA form, the CDR3 reads TGTGCCAGCTCACCACCCGCGGATCCCTACGAGCAGTACTTC. Variable domain in full (rest from reference TRBV18 and TRBJ2-7): NAGVMQNPRHLVRRRGQEARLRCSPMKGHSHVYWYRQLPEEGLKFMVYLQKENIIDESGMPKERFSAEFPKEGPSILRIQQVVRGDSAAYFCASSPPADPYEQYFGPGTRLTVT.

The chain couples TRBV9 to TRBJ1-1; D is unclear. The CDR3 runs 13 residues. Per germline, CDR1 SGDLS and CDR2 YYNGEE. The V end was cut by 4 bases, the J end by 1 base, with 8 bases between. The CDR3 DNA follows: TGTGCCAGCAGCACATCATGGAACACTGAAGCTTTCTTT. This sequence encodes CASSTSWNTEAFF.

This clone appeared a few times. The chain links TRBV6-1 to TRBJ2-2; D possibly uses TRBD1 or TRBD2 (5 bases each). V dropped 1 base and J dropped 7 bases, with 19 bases sitting between them. This CDR3 region has 17 residues. Germline V gives CDR1 MNHNS, CDR2 SASEGT. In DNA, the CDR3 is TGTGCCAGCAGTGAAGAGATCGGGTCGGGGCGGAGCGGGGAGCTGTTTTTT. It encodes CASSEEIGSGRSGELFF.

The rearrangement joins TRBV19 to TRBJ2-1; 7 bases are shared with TRBD2. The CDR3 contains 15 residues. Germline CDR1 is LNHDA and CDR2 is SQIVND (reference sequence). V dropped 1 base and J dropped 8; count of bases not matched to a gene: 8. Here the CDR3 reads CASSIGGGSPDEQFF. The DNA of the CDR3 is TGTGCCAGTAGTATAGGGGGCGGGAGTCCGGATGAGCAGTTCTTC.

The chain recombines TRBV10-3 with TRBJ2-5; TRBD2 matches at 9 bases. Germline values: CDR1 ENHRY, CDR2 SYGVKD. Germline trimming cut 8 bases from V and 9 bases from J; bases unmatched to any gene: 13. The CDR3 has 14 amino acids. The CDR3 DNA follows: TGTGCCATCCGTGCGGGAGGGACGGTATTATCCCAGTACTTC. It codes for CAIRAGGTVLSQYF.

The rearrangement links TRBV2 to TRBJ2-5; D call uncertain. V was shortened by 5 bases and J by 5 bases, with 12 bases between the two germline ends. This CDR3 is 13 amino acids long. Germline loops: CDR1 SNHLY, CDR2 FYNNEI. In DNA, the CDR3 is TGTGCCAGCAGTCCTCAGCCGAGCGAGACCCAGTACTTC. Its translation: CASSPQPSETQYF. Variable domain in full (rest from reference TRBV2 and TRBJ2-5): EPEVTQTPSHQVTQMGQEVILRCVPISNHLYFYWYRQILGQKVEFLVSFYNNEISEKSEIFDDQFSVERPDGSNFTLKIRSTKLEDSAMYFCASSPQPSETQYFGPGTRLLVL.

The chain carries TRBV11-3 and TRBJ2-7; 10 nucleotides align to TRBD2. This CDR3 is built from 14 residues. The V gene's germline CDR1 is SGHNT and CDR2 YENEEA. V shed 5 bases and J 5 bases; nucleotides not matched to a gene: 6. CDR3 sequence: CASSPSGLANEQYF. CDR3 nucleotide sequence: TGTGCCAGCAGCCCGTCGGGACTAGCGAACGAGCAGTACTTC. Based on the CDR3 plus reference TRBV11-3 and TRBJ2-7, the full variable domain is EAGVVQSPRYKIIEKKQPVAFWCNPISGHNTLYWYLQNLGQGPELLIRYENEEAVDDSQLPKDRFSAERLKGVDSTLKIQPAELGDSAVYLCASSPSGLANEQYFGPGTRLTVT.

This rearrangement joins TRBV18 to TRBJ2-5; D is possibly TRBD2 (7 bases). This CDR3 comprises 15 residues. The germline V gene encodes CDR1 KGHSH and CDR2 LQKENI. Trimming removed 3 bases at V and 3 bases at J, with 14 bases between. The CDR3 bases are TGTGCCAGCTCACCCTTGGCGGGGGCAGAAGAGACCCAGTACTTC. Its translation is CASSPLAGAEETQYF.

The chain has TRBV28 and TRBJ2-5, with 12 bases fitting TRBD2. CDR3 length: 17 amino acids. V lost 6 bases and J lost 4; bases outside the gene matches: 12. Germline values: CDR1 MDHEN, CDR2 SYDVKM. CDR3 sequence reads: CASRSPTASGRVETQYF. In nucleotides, the CDR3 is TGTGCCAGCAGATCCCCCACGGCTAGCGGGAGGGTAGAGACCCAGTACTTC.

This clone was seen a handful of times. The chain couples TRBV7-3 to TRBJ1-1, with D perhaps TRBD1 (6 bases). Germline V gene data show CDR1 as SGHTA and CDR2 as FQGTGA. V gave up 5 bases and J gave up 7 bases, with 17 bases separating them. The CDR3 runs 14 residues. The CDR3 DNA follows: TGTGCCAGCAGCCCCGAGACAGGTTGGAGTGAAGCTTTCTTT. It specifies CASSPETGWSEAFF.

The chain carries TRBV7-2 and TRBJ2-7, with TRBD2 matching over 10 bases. With V trimmed by 3 bases and J by 6 bases, 5 bases remained unmatched. CDR3 length: 14 residues. The germline CDR1 and CDR2 sequences are SGHTA and FQGNSA. The CDR3 sequence is CASSFSGREVEQYF. The DNA for the CDR3 is TGTGCCAGCAGCTTCAGCGGGAGGGAGGTCGAGCAGTACTTC.

This clone was picked up one time. This chain links TRBV5-4 with TRBJ2-6, with D possibly matching TRBD1 (6 bases). From germline, CDR1 is SGHNT and CDR2 YYREEE (reference sequence). CDR3 size: 16 residues. Trimming shortened V by 1 base and J by 2 bases, and 10 bases separated the two germline ends. The CDR3 sequence: CASSLYRAAGANVLTF. CDR3 in DNA: TGTGCCAGCAGCTTGTACAGGGCAGCTGGGGCCAACGTCCTGACTTTC.

The J gene is TRBJ2-7, the V gene TRBV6-1; D gene unclear. Germline V lookup: CDR1 MNHNS, CDR2 SASEGT. V dropped 4 bases and J dropped 3 bases, with 16 bases sitting between them. This CDR3 is built from 15 residues. In nucleotides, the CDR3 is TGTGCCAGCAGTGTAACCTCCCTGGCGATCTACGAGCAGTACTTC. It specifies CASSVTSLAIYEQYF.

This sequence joins TRBV28 and TRBJ2-7, with TRBD1 as a possible D gene (6 bases). Looked up from germline, CDR1 is MDHEN and CDR2 is SYDVKM. Between the trimmed V and J ends, which lost 3 bases and 3 bases, there was a span of 12 bases. CDR3 length: 14 amino acids. This CDR3 is CASSFNRAIYEQYF. The CDR3 coding sequence is TGTGCCAGCAGTTTCAACAGGGCCATCTACGAGCAGTACTTC.

The rearrangement links TRBV5-4 to TRBJ1-2; 8 nucleotides match TRBD1. In germline, CDR1 is SGHNT, CDR2 YYREEE (reference sequence). The trim removed 2 bases at V and 3 bases at J, leaving 3 bases unmatched. CDR3 size: 14 residues. This chain's CDR3 is CASSLTDRDYGYTF. CDR3 coding DNA: TGTGCCAGCAGCTTAACGGACAGGGACTATGGCTACACCTTC. The full variable domain, rest sourced from reference TRBV5-4 and TRBJ1-2, is ETGVTQSPTHLIKTRGQQVTLRCSSQSGHNTVSWYQQALGQGPQFIFQYYREEENGRGNFPPRFSGLQFPNYSSELNVNALELDDSALYLCASSLTDRDYGYTFGSGTRLTVV.

The J gene is TRBJ2-5, the V gene TRBV11-3; D is perhaps TRBD1 (6 bases). Looked up from germline, CDR1 is SGHNT and CDR2 is YENEEA. V gave up 5 bases and J gave up 5 bases, with 12 bases separating them. This CDR3 contains 13 residues. This chain's CDR3 is CASSQGYYETQYF. CDR3 DNA sequence: TGTGCCAGCAGCCAGGGGTACTACGAGACCCAGTACTTC. Looking up the rest from reference TRBV11-3 and TRBJ2-5 gives the full variable domain: EAGVVQSPRYKIIEKKQPVAFWCNPISGHNTLYWYLQNLGQGPELLIRYENEEAVDDSQLPKDRFSAERLKGVDSTLKIQPAELGDSAVYLCASSQGYYETQYFGPGTRLLVL.